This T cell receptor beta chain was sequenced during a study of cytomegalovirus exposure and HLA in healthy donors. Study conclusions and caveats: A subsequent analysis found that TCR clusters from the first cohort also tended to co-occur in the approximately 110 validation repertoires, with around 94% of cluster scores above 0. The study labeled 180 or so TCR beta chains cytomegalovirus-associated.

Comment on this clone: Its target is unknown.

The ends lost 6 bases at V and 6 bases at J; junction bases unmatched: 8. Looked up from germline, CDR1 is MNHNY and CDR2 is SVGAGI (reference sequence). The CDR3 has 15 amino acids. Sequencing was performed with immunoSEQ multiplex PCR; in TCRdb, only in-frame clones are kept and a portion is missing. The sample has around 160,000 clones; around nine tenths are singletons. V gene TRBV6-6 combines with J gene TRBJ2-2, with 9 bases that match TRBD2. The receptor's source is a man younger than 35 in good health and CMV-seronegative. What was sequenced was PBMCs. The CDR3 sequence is CASSLSGGRAGELFF. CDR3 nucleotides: TGTGCCAGCAGCCTGAGCGGGGGGAGGGCCGGGGAGCTGTTTTTT.